The T cell receptor beta chain under discussion was sequenced for a study of cytomegalovirus exposure and HLA in healthy donors. Study in general: Prior work identified roughly 120 million unique TCR beta sequences in some 200 million T cells. Overall study findings and caveats: In vitro assays verified that a few CMV-associated chains recognized CMV antigens specifically. In a later analysis, parvovirus B19, influenza, CMV and Epstein-Barr virus appeared linked to several top co-occurrence clusters. Later analysis associated a missense DCLRE1C variant with TCR beta V- and J-gene trimming.

CDR1 SGHDT and CDR2 YYEEEE come from the germline V gene. With V trimmed by 4 bases and J by 11 bases, 8 bases remained unmatched. CDR3 size: 13 residues. On this clone itself: Its specificity is not known.

The PCR contained 60 Vbeta and 13 Jbeta primers. Some clones are missing from TCRdb's copy, which holds only in-frame ones; the method was immunoSEQ multiplex PCR. Altogether roughly 140,000 clones are present, about four fifths being singletons, with the ten largest covering roughly 4%. The sequence derives from a human donor in good health. The rearrangement uses TRBV5-6 and TRBJ2-1; TRBD2 matches at 8 bases. Sequencing used PBMCs. CDR3 protein: CASSRGGILKQFF. CDR3 bases: TGTGCCAGCAGCCGGGGGGGGATCCTCAAGCAGTTCTTC.